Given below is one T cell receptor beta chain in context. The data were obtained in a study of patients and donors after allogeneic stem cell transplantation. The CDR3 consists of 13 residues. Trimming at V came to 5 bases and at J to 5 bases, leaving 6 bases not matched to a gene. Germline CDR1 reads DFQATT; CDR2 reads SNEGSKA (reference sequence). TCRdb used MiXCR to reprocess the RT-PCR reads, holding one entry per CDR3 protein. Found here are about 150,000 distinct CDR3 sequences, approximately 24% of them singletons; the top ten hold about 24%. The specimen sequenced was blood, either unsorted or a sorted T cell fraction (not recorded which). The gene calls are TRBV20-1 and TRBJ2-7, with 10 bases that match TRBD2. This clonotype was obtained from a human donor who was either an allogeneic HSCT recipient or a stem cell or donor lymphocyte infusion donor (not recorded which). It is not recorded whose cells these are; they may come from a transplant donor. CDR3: CSASLAGANEQYF. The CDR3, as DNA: TGCAGTGCTTCCCTAGCGGGAGCGAACGAGCAGTACTTC.